The clone carrying this T cell receptor beta chain was observed once. Its specificity is unknown. Because the CDR3 is missing its conserved closing phenylalanine or tryptophan, this is likely a read error. This CDR3 has 16 amino acids. V gave up 5 bases and J gave up 4 bases; unmatched junction bases: 8. The germline CDR1 and CDR2 sequences are MNHNS and SASEGT. It was approximately 9.7 ml of fresh peripheral blood that supplied the PBMCs. Amplification of TCR beta CDR3 regions used RNA as the template. TCR CDR3 regions were first amplified by RT-PCR with HTBI primers. TCRdb independently ran MiXCR on the multiplex PCR reads; one entry per CDR3 protein. The table shows hundreds of thousands of distinct CDR3 sequences, with around 14% occurring only once. This record belongs to a study of T cells in Graves' hyperthyroidism and ophthalmopathy. Findings and caveats of the study: For ophthalmopathy, model prediction preceded onset by a median roughly 6.5 months.

The rearrangement uses TRBV6-1 and TRBJ2-2; 9 bases are shared with TRBD1. The TCR was taken from a woman in her 30s with Graves' hyperthyroidism. Sequencing was done on a sample of blood. The DNA of the CDR3 is TGTGCCAGCAGTCAAGACAGGGGGGGTGGCACCGGGGAGCTGTTTTCT. Residues: CASSQDRGGGTGELFS.